These 3 T cell receptor beta chains were sequenced from one sample in a study of OX40 agonist ivuxolimab in advanced cancers. Produced via immunoSEQ multiplex PCR; TCRdb's table is partial and in-frame only. The sample shows tens of thousands of clones, over 80% of them seen only once. The specimen comprised CD4+ or CD8+ T cells sorted from blood, sampled in a trial of the OX40 agonist ivuxolimab. These receptors originate from an adult with an advanced solid tumor such as melanoma, head and neck, liver or kidney cancer.

The chain uses TRBV2 and TRBJ2-5; D is possibly TRBD1 (5 bases). The CDR3 totals 15 residues. From germline, CDR1 is SNHLY and CDR2 FYNNEI. V dropped 6 bases and J dropped 3 bases, with 17 bases sitting between them. CDR3 sequence reads: CASSVWGSAEETQYF. Written as DNA, the CDR3 is TGTGCCAGCAGCGTTTGGGGCAGTGCAGAAGAGACCCAGTACTTC. The whole variable domain, filled in from reference TRBV2 and TRBJ2-5, reads EPEVTQTPSHQVTQMGQEVILRCVPISNHLYFYWYRQILGQKVEFLVSFYNNEISEKSEIFDDQFSVERPDGSNFTLKIRSTKLEDSAMYFCASSVWGSAEETQYFGPGTRLLVL.

V is TRBV11-2 and J is TRBJ2-3, with 13 bases identical to TRBD2. J gave up 1 base and V 7 bases, and 5 bases lay outside the gene matches. CDR1 SGHAT and CDR2 FQNNGV come from the germline V gene. This CDR3 comprises 16 residues. CDR3 sequence (DNA): TGTGCCAGCATCAGACTAGCGGGAGGCCGCACAGATACGCAGTATTTT. This codes for CASIRLAGGRTDTQYF.

V usage is TRBV9 and J usage is TRBJ2-2; no clear D gene. CDR1 is SGDLS and CDR2 is YYNGEE in the germline V gene. This CDR3 comprises 15 residues. Between the trimmed V and J ends, which lost 0 bases and 4 bases, there was a span of 10 bases. CDR3 region: CASSVDGQLTGELFF. The CDR3 nucleotides read TGTGCCAGCAGCGTAGATGGCCAACTCACCGGGGAGCTGTTTTTT.